The sample holds a few counts of the clone carrying this T cell receptor (beta chain). Its antigen is currently unknown. This entry comes from a study of T cells in Graves' hyperthyroidism and ophthalmopathy. Amplification of TCR beta CDR3 regions used RNA as the template. Primed by the HTBI set, a first-round RT-PCR was run on the TCR CDR3. TCRdb analysed the multiplex PCR reads with MiXCR anew, one entry per CDR3 protein. Of roughly 800,000 distinct CDR3 sequences listed, about two fifths are singletons. This CDR3 spans 15 amino acids. The junction had 9 bases not matched to a gene; V was cut back by 4 bases and J by 8 bases. Looked up from germline, CDR1 is SGHRS and CDR2 is YFSETQ. The PBMCs had their origin in around 9.1 ml of fresh peripheral blood. General study findings and limits: A median about 6.2 months before onset, the model predicted ophthalmopathy.

The V gene is TRBV5-1, the J gene TRBJ1-2; 12 nucleotides agree with TRBD1. This TCR was sampled from a man between 18 and 29 years old with Graves' hyperthyroidism. The sequencing sample was made of blood. In DNA, the CDR3 is TGCGCCAGCAGCCTCCGGGACAGGGGGCGCGAAGGCTACACCTTC. Translating gives CASSLRDRGREGYTF. The full variable domain, with the rest looked up from reference TRBV5-1 and TRBJ1-2, is KAGVTQTPRYLIKTRGQQVTLSCSPISGHRSVSWYQQTPGQGLQFLFEYFSETQRNKGNFPGRFSGRQFSNSRSEMNVSTLELGDSALYLCASSLRDRGREGYTFGSGTRLTVV.